Listed below are T cell receptor beta chains from one sample, sequenced in a study of Tregs in tolerant kidney transplant recipients. Measured with immunoSEQ multiplex PCR; TCRdb has only the in-frame clones, and not every one. The top ten hold about 0.35% of the sample, which has about 110,000 clones, almost 90% seen once. The starting material was CD4+ T cells from blood, obtained before the transplant. All receptors derive from a human donor who received a combined kidney and bone marrow transplant. Both conserved end residues are part of each CDR3. Each record gives: V gene, CDR3 length, J gene, D gene, clone size, CDR3 protein, CDR3 DNA. A D gene is named only where the DNA matches it firmly. A row's size may be missing; if present it is once, few, many or a size class.

>TRBV6-6|13|TRBJ2-5|.|.
CASSYSGQLGQYF
TGTGCCAGCAGTTACTCCGGACAGCTAGGCCAGTACTTC
>TRBV7-2|15|TRBJ2-1|.|.
CASSLISGSYNEQFF
TGTGCCAGCAGCTTAATTTCGGGATCCTACAATGAGCAGTTCTTC
>TRBV19|14|TRBJ2-7|TRBD2|.
CASSPWTSSYEQYF
TGTGCCAGTAGTCCTTGGACTAGCAGCTACGAGCAGTACTTC
>TRBV18|17|TRBJ2-2|TRBD2|.
CASSPSRLADHTGELFF
TGTGCCAGCTCACCATCTCGACTAGCGGATCACACCGGGGAGCTGTTTTTT
>TRBV6-1|14|TRBJ2-3|.|.
CASRQGRRTDTQYF
TGTGCCAGCAGACAGGGGAGGAGGACAGATACGCAGTATTTT
>TRBV30|15|TRBJ2-1|.|.
CAWSGLDGGNDEQFF
TGTGCCTGGAGTGGGCTAGACGGAGGGAACGATGAGCAGTTCTTC
>TRBV15|16|TRBJ2-7|TRBD1|.
CATSRDTGTGFHEQYF
TGTGCCACCAGCAGAGATACCGGGACAGGGTTTCACGAGCAGTACTTC
>TRBV19|16|TRBJ2-3|TRBD2|.
CASSPGLAGRPDTQYF
TGTGCCAGTAGTCCCGGACTAGCGGGAAGACCAGATACGCAGTATTTT
>TRBV27|17|TRBJ2-4|TRBD2|.
CASSSGLAGLAKNIQYF
TGTGCCAGCAGTTCCGGACTAGCGGGGTTAGCCAAAAACATTCAGTACTTC
>TRBV5-1|13|TRBJ2-5|.|.
CASSLQGMETQYF
TGCGCCAGCAGCTTGCAGGGTATGGAGACCCAGTACTTC
>TRBV9|14|TRBJ1-1|.|.
CASSYRGAENKAFF
TGTGCCAGCAGCTACCGGGGGGCCGAAAACAAAGCTTTCTTT
>TRBV4-1|16|TRBJ1-1|TRBD1|.
CASSQDWTGGNTEAFF
TGCGCCAGCAGCCAAGACTGGACAGGGGGGAACACTGAAGCTTTCTTT
>TRBV4-2|16|TRBJ2-1|TRBD2|.
CASSPVSGGAENEQFF
TGTGCCAGCAGCCCCGTGAGCGGGGGGGCCGAGAATGAGCAGTTCTTC
>TRBV5-1|16|TRBJ2-2|.|.
CASSSGPSTGTGELFF
TGCGCCAGCAGCTCCGGCCCCTCGACGGGCACCGGGGAGCTGTTTTTT
>TRBV11-3|14|TRBJ1-2|.|.
CASSLTGAAYGYTF
TGTGCCAGCAGCTTAACTGGGGCAGCATATGGCTACACCTTC
>TRBV7-2|15|TRBJ2-7|TRBD2|.
CASSLEPSGGYEQYF
TGTGCCAGCAGCTTAGAGCCCAGCGGGGGCTACGAGCAGTACTTC
>TRBV14|15|TRBJ2-7|.|.
CASSHGLGPGWEQYF
TGTGCCAGCAGCCATGGTTTGGGGCCCGGTTGGGAGCAGTACTTC
>TRBV5-6|14|TRBJ2-7|TRBD2|once
CASSWGLGPLEQYF
TGTGCCAGCAGCTGGGGACTAGGCCCCCTCGAGCAGTACTTC
>TRBV6-5|15|TRBJ2-1|.|.
CASSYPNRGYNEQFF
TGTGCCAGCAGTTACCCGAATAGAGGCTACAATGAGCAGTTCTTC
>TRBV18|15|TRBJ1-5|TRBD1|few
CASSPGQGGNQPQHF
TGTGCCAGCTCACCAGGACAGGGAGGCAATCAGCCCCAGCATTTT
>TRBV10-3|13|TRBJ2-5|.|.
CAISGAEQETQYF
TGTGCCATCAGTGGAGCGGAGCAAGAGACCCAGTACTTC
>TRBV19|18|TRBJ2-2|TRBD2|.
CASSIRDPGLGASRELFF
TGTGCCAGTAGTATTAGGGACCCGGGACTAGGGGCTTCTCGGGAGCTGTTTTTT
>TRBV7-2|15|TRBJ1-1|.|.
CASSYGTGMNTEAFF
TGTGCCAGCAGCTACGGGACTGGGATGAACACTGAAGCTTTCTTT
>TRBV14|16|TRBJ2-3|TRBD1|.
CASSQDLGQVADTQYF
TGTGCCAGCAGCCAAGACCTCGGACAGGTAGCAGATACGCAGTATTTT
>TRBV5-1|14|TRBJ1-1|.|.
CASSGGLGNTEAFF
TGCGCCAGCAGCGGGGGACTGGGGAACACTGAAGCTTTCTTT
>TRBV9|16|TRBJ1-4|.|.
CASSVDGLAFGEKLFF
TGTGCCAGCAGCGTCGACGGGTTGGCGTTCGGTGAAAAACTGTTTTTT
>TRBV10-2|15|TRBJ1-5|.|.
CASSVAGLTNQPQHF
TGCGCCAGCAGTGTGGCAGGGCTAACAAATCAGCCCCAGCATTTT
>TRBV5-5|12|TRBJ1-2|.|.
CASSFGQYGYTF
TGTGCCAGCAGCTTTGGACAATATGGCTACACCTTC
>TRBV4-1|14|TRBJ1-2|.|few
CASSPATGFYGYTF
TGCGCCAGCAGCCCGGCGACAGGATTCTATGGCTACACCTTC
>TRBV14|14|TRBJ2-5|.|.
CASSPLGGRGTQYF
TGTGCCAGCAGCCCCCTAGGGGGACGCGGGACCCAGTACTTC
>TRBV6-1|14|TRBJ1-6|.|.
CASRPPGGDSPLHF
TGTGCCAGCAGGCCCCCGGGGGGGGACTCACCCCTCCACTTT
>TRBV30|15|TRBJ2-3|.|.
CAWSLAGSSTDTQYF
TGTGCCTGGAGTCTGGCAGGTTCTAGCACAGATACGCAGTATTTT
>TRBV4-2|14|TRBJ2-3|TRBD2|.
CASSPRGGTDTQYF
TGTGCCAGCAGCCCTCGGGGGGGCACAGATACGCAGTATTTT
>TRBV29-1|14|TRBJ1-2|TRBD1|.
CSVDAPTGPYGYTF
TGCAGCGTTGACGCCCCGACAGGGCCCTATGGCTACACCTTC
>TRBV2|15|TRBJ1-5|.|.
CASSFHWAEQGPQHF
TGTGCCAGCAGCTTCCATTGGGCGGAGCAGGGGCCCCAGCATTTT
>TRBV30|16|TRBJ2-6|TRBD1|.
CAWGGQASSGANVLTF
TGTGCCTGGGGGGGACAGGCGAGCTCTGGGGCCAACGTCCTGACTTTC
>TRBV28|15|TRBJ1-3|TRBD1|.
CASSLGDSSGNTIYF
TGTGCCAGCAGTTTAGGGGACAGCTCTGGAAACACCATATATTTT